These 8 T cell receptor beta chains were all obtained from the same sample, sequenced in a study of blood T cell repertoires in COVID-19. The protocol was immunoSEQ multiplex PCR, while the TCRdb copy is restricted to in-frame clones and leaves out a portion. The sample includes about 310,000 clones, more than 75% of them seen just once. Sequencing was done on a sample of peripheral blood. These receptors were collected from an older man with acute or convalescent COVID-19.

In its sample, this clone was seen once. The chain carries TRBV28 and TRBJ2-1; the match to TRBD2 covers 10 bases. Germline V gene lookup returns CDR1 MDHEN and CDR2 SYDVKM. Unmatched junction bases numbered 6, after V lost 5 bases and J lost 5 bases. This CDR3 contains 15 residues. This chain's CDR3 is CASSRRTSGNNEQFF. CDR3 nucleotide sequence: TGTGCCAGCAGTCGACGGACTAGCGGAAACAATGAGCAGTTCTTC.

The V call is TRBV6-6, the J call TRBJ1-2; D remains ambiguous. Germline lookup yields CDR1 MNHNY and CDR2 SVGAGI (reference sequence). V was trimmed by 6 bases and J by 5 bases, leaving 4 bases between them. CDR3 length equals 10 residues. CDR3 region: CASREYGYTF. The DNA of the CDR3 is TGTGCCAGCAGGGAGTATGGCTACACCTTC.

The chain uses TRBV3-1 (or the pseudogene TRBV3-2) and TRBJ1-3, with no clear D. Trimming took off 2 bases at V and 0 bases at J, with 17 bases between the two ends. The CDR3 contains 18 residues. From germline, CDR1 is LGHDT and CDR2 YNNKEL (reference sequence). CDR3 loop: CASSQSSRLVASGNTIYF. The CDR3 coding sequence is TGTGCCAGCAGCCAAAGCTCGCGGTTAGTGGCCTCTGGAAACACCATATATTTT.

In DNA form, the CDR3 reads TGCGCCAGCAGTGAGTCCTGGGAGGGGAATGGCTACACCTTC. It codes for CASSESWEGNGYTF. This chain uses TRBV10-2 with TRBJ1-2; D possibly corresponds to TRBD1 (5 bases). Germline V gene data show CDR1 as WSHSY and CDR2 as SAAADI. The CDR3 covers 14 residues. Trimming removed 0 bases at V and 6 bases at J, with 11 bases between.

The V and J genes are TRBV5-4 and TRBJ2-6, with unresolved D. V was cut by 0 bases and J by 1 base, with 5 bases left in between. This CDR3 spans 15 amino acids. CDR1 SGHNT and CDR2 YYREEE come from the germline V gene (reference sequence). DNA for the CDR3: TGTGCCAGCAGCTTGGAGCCTTCTGGGGCCAACGTCCTGACTTTC. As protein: CASSLEPSGANVLTF.

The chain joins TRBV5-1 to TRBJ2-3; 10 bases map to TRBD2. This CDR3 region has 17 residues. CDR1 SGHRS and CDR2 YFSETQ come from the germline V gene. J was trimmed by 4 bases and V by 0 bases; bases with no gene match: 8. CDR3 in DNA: TGCGCCAGCAGCTTGGGCGGTAGCGGGGGGAGGGCAGATACGCAGTATTTT. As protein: CASSLGGSGGRADTQYF.

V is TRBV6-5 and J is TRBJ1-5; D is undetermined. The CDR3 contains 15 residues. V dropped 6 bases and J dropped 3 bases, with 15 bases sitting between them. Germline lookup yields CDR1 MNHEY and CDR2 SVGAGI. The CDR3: CASSSDTVYNQPQHF. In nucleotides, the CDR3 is TGTGCCAGCAGCTCCGACACTGTGTACAATCAGCCCCAGCATTTT.

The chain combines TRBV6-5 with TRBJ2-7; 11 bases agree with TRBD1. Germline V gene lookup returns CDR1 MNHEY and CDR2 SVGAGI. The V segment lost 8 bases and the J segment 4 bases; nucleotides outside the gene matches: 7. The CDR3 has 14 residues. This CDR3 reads CASVWTGGMYEQYF. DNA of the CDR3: TGTGCCAGCGTATGGACAGGGGGCATGTACGAGCAGTACTTC.